The 11 T cell receptor beta chains given below trace back to one sample, sequenced in a study of naive and memory T cell subsets. Antigens for these TCRs are unknown. An equimolar mix of two oligonucleotides served as the beta constant-region primer for TRBC1 and TRBC2. Nested alpha and beta constant-region primers with the SP2 primer drove four PCR rounds on ligated cDNA. TCRdb itself ran the UMI-ligation and nested PCR reads through MiXCR, one entry per CDR3 protein. The sample lists around 160,000 distinct CDR3 sequences; roughly 22% were seen once. Study-wide results and caveats: Possibly reflecting memory cells re-expressing CD45RA, a few larger clonotypes occurred in naive repertoires, especially CD8.

Sequenced: naive CD4+ T cells from blood. These receptors were collected from a human donor in good health.

This clonotype was recorded a few times. CDR3 DNA sequence: TGTGCCAGCAGCTTAGACGCGACAGTGTCCTACGAGCAGTACTTC. As protein: CASSLDATVSYEQYF. This chain uses TRBV7-2 with TRBJ2-7; a weak D match, TRBD1 (5 bases). The CDR3 is made up of 15 amino acids. Germline V lookup: CDR1 SGHTA, CDR2 FQGNSA. V lost 1 base to trimming and J lost 1 base, with 11 bases between them.

This clonotype was detected a few times. The chain has TRBV29-1 and TRBJ2-3; TRBD2 is a possible D gene (6 bases). This CDR3 is built from 16 residues. The V end lost 4 bases, the J end lost 0 bases, and 17 bases lay between the germline ends. The V gene's germline CDR1 is SQVTM and CDR2 ANQGSEA. The CDR3 DNA sequence: TGCAGCGTTGCCCGGTTGGGGGGAGGCAGCACAGATACGCAGTATTTT. Its translation is CSVARLGGGSTDTQYF.

This clonotype was found a few times. The gene calls are TRBV6-5 and TRBJ2-5, with a weak D call TRBD2 (5 bases). CDR3 length equals 15 residues. Germline V gene data show CDR1 as MNHEY and CDR2 as SVGAGI. Trimming shortened V by 4 bases and J by 2 bases, and 14 bases separated the two germline ends. CDR3 bases: TGTGCCAGCAGTTCACCCGGACTGGCACAAGAGACCCAGTACTTC. It yields the protein CASSSPGLAQETQYF.

This clonotype came up a few times. V is TRBV7-2 and J is TRBJ2-3; D is ambiguous. The CDR3 has 14 amino acids. V dropped 1 base and J dropped 0 bases, with 5 bases sitting between them. Looked up from germline, CDR1 is SGHTA and CDR2 is FQGNSA. CDR3 bases: TGTGCCAGCAGCTTAGATAGAAGCACAGATACGCAGTATTTT. It is translated as CASSLDRSTDTQYF.

The table lists this clonotype with a few counts. The genes are TRBV6-5 and TRBJ2-7, with D possibly TRBD2 on 5 matching bases. This CDR3 is 14 amino acids long. From germline, CDR1 is MNHEY and CDR2 SVGAGI. Trimming removed 2 bases at V and 2 bases at J, with 10 bases between. The CDR3 DNA is TGTGCCAGCAGTTACGCTGGGCGGGCCTACGAGCAGTACTTC. Its translation: CASSYAGRAYEQYF.

This rearrangement joins TRBV7-2 to TRBJ2-1; D uncertain. The CDR3 extends over 11 amino acids. Germline V gene sequence: CDR1 SGHTA, CDR2 FQGNSA. The ends were cut back, 5 bases at V and 15 bases at J, with 14 bases in the middle. CDR3 loop: CASSGSSYLFF. The CDR3 DNA reads TGTGCCAGCAGCGGCTCATCTTATCTGTTCTTC.

This clonotype was seen many times. This chain connects TRBV27 to TRBJ2-1; 11 bases match TRBD2. The CDR3 covers 15 residues. Per germline, CDR1 MNHEY and CDR2 SMNVEV (reference sequence). Trimming cost V 5 bases and J 10 bases; bases outside gene matches: 10. CDR3 in amino acids: CASSSIGLAGREQFF. The CDR3 DNA is TGTGCCAGCAGTAGTATCGGACTAGCGGGCCGGGAGCAGTTCTTC.

The V and J genes are TRBV7-2 and TRBJ2-3, with a possible D match to TRBD2 (6 bases). The CDR3 extends over 15 amino acids. V gave up 5 bases and J gave up 1 base, with 13 bases separating them. Germline V gives CDR1 SGHTA, CDR2 FQGNSA. CDR3 DNA: TGTGCCAGCAGCCCAAGCGGGCCCGGCACAGATACGCAGTATTTT. It is translated as CASSPSGPGTDTQYF.

The chain has TRBV6-5 and TRBJ1-5, with a possible D match to TRBD1 (6 bases). V lost 8 bases and J 9 bases, leaving 14 bases between the germline ends. Germline CDR1 is MNHEY and CDR2 is SVGAGI. The CDR3 sequence is 12 residues long. The CDR3 coding sequence is TGTGCCAGCGCTTCAGGGGTCGGGCCCCAGCATTTT. Translated, it gives CASASGVGPQHF.

About this clonotype: A much larger clone is a single base away; this may be a read error. For the CDR3, the DNA is TGTGCCATCAGCGCCGGACTAGCGGTAAGCTCCTACAATGAGCAGTTCTTC. It specifies CAISAGLAVSSYNEQFF. The chain recombines TRBV21-1 with TRBJ2-1; TRBD2 was called by the table and not checked on the DNA. TRBV21-1 is an annotated pseudogene. The length of the CDR3 is 17 residues.

Notes on this clonotype: The junction shows a germline mismatch at one end, possibly a read error. The chain is built from TRBV7-7 and TRBJ2-3; 10 bases fit TRBD2. The CDR3 runs to 14 residues. Per germline, CDR1 SSHAT and CDR2 FNYEAQ (reference sequence). The CDR3 nucleotides read TGTGCTAGCAGCTCTAGCGGGAGCTCAGATACGCAGTATTTT. Residues: CASSSSGSSDTQYF.